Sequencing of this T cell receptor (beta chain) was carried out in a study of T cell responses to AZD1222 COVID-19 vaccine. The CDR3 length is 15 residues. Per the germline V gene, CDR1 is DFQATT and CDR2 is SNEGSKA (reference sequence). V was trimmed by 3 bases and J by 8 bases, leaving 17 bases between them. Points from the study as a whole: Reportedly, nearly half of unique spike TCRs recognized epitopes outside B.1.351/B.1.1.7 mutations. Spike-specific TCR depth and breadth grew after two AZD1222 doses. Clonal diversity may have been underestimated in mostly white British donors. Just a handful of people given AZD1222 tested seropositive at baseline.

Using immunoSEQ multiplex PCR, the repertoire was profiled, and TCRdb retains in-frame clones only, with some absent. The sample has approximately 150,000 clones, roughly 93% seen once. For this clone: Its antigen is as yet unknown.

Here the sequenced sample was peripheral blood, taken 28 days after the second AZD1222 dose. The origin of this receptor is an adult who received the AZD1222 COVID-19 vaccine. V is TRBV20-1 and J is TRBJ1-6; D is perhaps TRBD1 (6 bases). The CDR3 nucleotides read TGCAGTGCTAGTTCTGGGGGAGGGGGGTATTCACCCCTCCACTTT. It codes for CSASSGGGGYSPLHF.